A selection of T cell receptor beta chains follows, all from one sample in a study of identical twins. TCRdb redid the calling of the 5' RACE reads with MiXCR, one entry per CDR3 protein. The sample comprises hundreds of thousands of distinct CDR3 sequences, roughly a quarter of which are singletons, and 2.9% rests with the top ten. This sample also appeared in a second study, on T cells expressing NK-cell markers.

Material: CD4+ T cells sorted from blood. These receptors came from a woman aged 18-35 years in good health. The CDR3 runs from the conserved cysteine through the conserved F or W. A D gene is named only where the DNA matches it firmly. The size entry is marked missing in some rows and otherwise reads once, few, many or a size class.

TRBV20-1	few	.	TRBJ2-5	14	CSASPRLGQETQYF	TGCAGTGCTAGCCCCCGACTGGGGCAAGAGACCCAGTACTTC
TRBV5-1	few	.	TRBJ1-1	14	CASSSAGYRTEAFF	TGCGCCAGCAGCTCGGCGGGGTATCGGACTGAAGCTTTCTTT
TRBV6-1	few	.	TRBJ2-7	14	CASSEGIQYYEQYF	TGTGCCAGCAGTGAAGGCATACAGTACTACGAGCAGTACTTC
TRBV5-1	.	TRBD2	TRBJ2-7	16	CASSFRPSGGPGEQYF	TGCGCCAGCAGCTTTCGTCCTAGCGGGGGCCCCGGCGAGCAGTACTTC
TRBV20-1	few	TRBD2	TRBJ2-3	17	CSARVRTSGINTDTQYF	TGCAGTGCTAGAGTACGGACTAGCGGAATAAACACAGATACGCAGTATTTT
TRBV7-3	.	TRBD1	TRBJ2-3	17	CASSLAGGDRGTDTQYF	TGTGCCAGCAGCTTAGCCGGTGGGGACAGGGGCACAGATACGCAGTATTTT
TRBV9	few	TRBD1	TRBJ2-1	15	CASKTGTGPYNEQFF	TGTGCCAGCAAGACCGGGACAGGGCCTTACAATGAGCAGTTCTTC
TRBV5-1	.	.	TRBJ2-4	16	CASSTGATLAKNIQYF	TGCGCCAGCAGCACTGGGGCGACCTTAGCCAAAAACATTCAGTACTTC
TRBV4-3	once	.	TRBJ2-5	15	CASSQGSHRRGTQYF	TGCGCCAGCAGCCAAGGGTCCCACAGGCGGGGGACCCAGTACTTC
TRBV5-6	.	.	TRBJ2-7	13	CASSLIGDGEQYF	TGTGCCAGCAGCTTAATCGGGGATGGCGAGCAGTACTTC
TRBV2	few	.	TRBJ2-1	14	CASRDTTGYVEQFF	TGTGCCAGCAGGGACACCACAGGGTATGTTGAGCAGTTCTTC
TRBV9	.	.	TRBJ2-1	13	CASSVAFRAEQFF	TGTGCCAGCAGCGTAGCTTTCCGGGCCGAGCAGTTCTTC
TRBV6-6	.	.	TRBJ2-7	13	CASSGTPTPPGDF	TGTGCCAGCAGTGGGACGCCAACGCCGCCTGGGGACTTC
TRBV10-3	.	TRBD1	TRBJ2-7	15	CAISPGQGRLHEQYF	TGTGCCATCAGCCCGGGACAGGGGAGACTCCACGAGCAGTACTTC
TRBV29-1	.	.	TRBJ2-3	10	CSGLGDTQYF	TGCAGCGGCCTGGGGGATACGCAGTATTTT
TRBV5-5	.	TRBD1	TRBJ2-7	14	CASSFSGTAYEQYF	TGTGCCAGCAGCTTCAGTGGGACAGCCTACGAGCAGTACTTC
TRBV6-2/TRBV6-3	few	.	TRBJ2-7	13	CASSYGVWREQYF	TGTGCCAGCAGTTATGGGGTTTGGCGCGAGCAGTACTTC
TRBV12-3/TRBV12-4	many	.	TRBJ1-5	14	CASSLWGSNQPQHF	TGTGCCAGCAGTTTATGGGGTAGCAATCAGCCCCAGCATTTT
TRBV20-1	once	TRBD2	TRBJ2-1	14	CSARLAGFHNEQFF	TGCAGTGCGAGGCTAGCGGGGTTCCACAATGAGCAGTTCTTC
TRBV7-9	.	.	TRBJ2-3	12	CASSLNADTQYF	TGTGCCAGCAGCTTAAACGCGGATACGCAGTATTTT
TRBV20-1	.	TRBD2	TRBJ2-7	16	CSARAGTSGILYEQYF	TGCAGTGCTAGAGCTGGGACTAGCGGGATCCTCTACGAGCAGTACTTC
TRBV5-6	.	TRBD1	TRBJ1-2	14	CASRFRQGAGGYTF	TGTGCCAGCAGATTCAGGCAGGGGGCAGGAGGCTACACCTTC
TRBV12-3/TRBV12-4	few	.	TRBJ2-7	13	CASSFSSAYEQYF	TGTGCCAGCAGTTTTTCGTCAGCCTACGAGCAGTACTTC
TRBV9	few	.	TRBJ2-5	13	CASSVADVETQYF	TGTGCCAGCAGCGTAGCGGATGTGGAGACCCAGTACTTC
TRBV20-1	.	.	TRBJ1-2	12	CSARGGRYGYTF	TGCAGTGCTAGAGGGGGACGTTACGGCTACACCTTC
TRBV5-6	few	.	TRBJ2-7	16	CASSLRGLPGPSEQYF	TGTGCCAGCAGCTTGCGTGGCTTACCCGGCCCCTCCGAGCAGTACTTC
TRBV5-5	.	.	TRBJ2-7	14	CASSLGHRIYEQYF	TGTGCCAGCAGCTTGGGACACCGTATTTACGAGCAGTACTTC
TRBV11-3	few	TRBD1	TRBJ2-4	15	CASSPSTGYVDIQYF	TGTGCCAGCAGCCCCTCGACAGGGTATGTGGACATTCAGTACTTC
TRBV20-1	few	TRBD2	TRBJ2-7	13	CSASGLAVYEQYF	TGCAGTGCTAGCGGCCTAGCGGTTTACGAGCAGTACTTC
TRBV5-1	.	.	TRBJ2-7	14	CASSLSVPPYEQYF	TGCGCCAGCAGCTTGTCCGTGCCGCCCTACGAGCAGTACTTC
TRBV6-2/TRBV6-3	many	.	TRBJ1-3	17	CASSRQQGIYSGNTIYF	TGTGCCAGCAGCCGACAACAGGGTATTTACTCTGGAAACACCATATATTTT
TRBV6-5	.	.	TRBJ1-1	14	CASSYDLISNEAFF	TGTGCCAGCAGTTACGATCTTATAAGTAATGAAGCTTTCTTT
TRBV3-1	few	TRBD2	TRBJ2-3	16	CASSQVSSGATDTQYF	TGTGCCAGCAGCCAAGTTTCTAGCGGGGCCACAGATACGCAGTATTTT
TRBV5-1	.	TRBD2	TRBJ2-5	17	CASSWGRTSGGEETQYF	TGCGCCAGCAGCTGGGGACGGACTAGCGGGGGGGAAGAGACCCAGTACTTC
TRBV30	.	.	TRBJ1-6	14	CAWSGWTDNSPLHF	TGTGCCTGGAGTGGTTGGACAGATAATTCACCCCTCCACTTT
TRBV9	few	TRBD2	TRBJ2-2	15	CASSVASGTGGELFF	TGTGCCAGCAGCGTAGCTAGCGGAACGGGCGGGGAGCTGTTTTTT
TRBV5-1	few	TRBD1	TRBJ2-2	15	CASSRGQGITGELFF	TGCGCCAGCAGCCGGGGACAGGGCATCACCGGGGAGCTGTTTTTT
TRBV20-1	few	.	TRBJ2-3	15	CSARDARGLTDTQYF	TGCAGTGCTAGAGATGCGAGGGGACTCACAGATACGCAGTATTTT
TRBV5-5	.	TRBD1	TRBJ1-2	15	CASSLRYRGSYGYTF	TGTGCCAGCAGCTTGAGATACAGGGGGTCATATGGCTACACCTTC
TRBV30	once	TRBD2	TRBJ2-1	14	CAWASGPRKAEQFF	TGTGCCTGGGCTAGCGGGCCGCGCAAGGCTGAGCAGTTCTTC
TRBV19	.	TRBD2	TRBJ2-1	15	CASSTGGPPYNEQFF	TGTGCCAGTAGTACGGGGGGGCCTCCCTACAATGAGCAGTTCTTC
TRBV5-1	.	.	TRBJ1-6	15	CASSSQGVGNPPLHF	TGCGCCAGCAGCTCACAGGGAGTAGGGAATCCACCCCTCCACTTT
TRBV3-1	.	TRBD2	TRBJ2-1	16	CASSQGSHLAGGEQFF	TGTGCCAGCAGCCAAGGGTCTCATCTAGCGGGAGGTGAGCAGTTCTTC
TRBV20-1	few	TRBD2	TRBJ2-5	16	CSASFLPRGKGETQYF	TGCAGTGCTTCCTTCCTTCCGCGGGGGAAAGGAGAGACCCAGTACTTC
TRBV7-2	few	.	TRBJ1-6	12	CASSHYNSPLHF	TGTGCCAGCAGCCATTATAATTCACCCCTCCACTTT
TRBV15	.	.	TRBJ1-1	15	CATSRDPSGHTEAFF	TGTGCCACCAGCAGAGATCCGTCAGGGCACACTGAAGCTTTCTTT
TRBV28	few	.	TRBJ1-1	16	CASSLGLTVMNTEAFF	TGTGCCAGCAGTTTAGGGCTGACAGTTATGAACACTGAAGCTTTCTTT
TRBV11-3	.	.	TRBJ2-2	14	CASSPKRNTGELFF	TGTGCCAGCAGCCCTAAGAGGAACACCGGGGAGCTGTTTTTT
TRBV9	.	TRBD2	TRBJ2-1	16	CASNPRGGLAYNEQFF	TGTGCCAGCAACCCCCGGGGGGGGTTGGCCTACAATGAGCAGTTCTTC
TRBV7-2	.	TRBD2	TRBJ2-1	17	CASSLGPGSGRASQQFF	TGTGCCAGCAGCTTAGGCCCGGGTAGCGGGAGAGCCTCACAGCAGTTCTTC
TRBV18	.	TRBD1	TRBJ2-7	14	CASSPPTGTAEQYF	TGTGCCAGCTCACCACCGACAGGGACGGCCGAGCAGTACTTC
TRBV20-1	.	TRBD2	TRBJ2-3	15	CSASGTSGASDTQYF	TGCAGTGCCTCCGGGACTAGCGGGGCCTCAGATACGCAGTATTTT
TRBV5-1	.	.	TRBJ2-5	15	CASSLAFRGGETQYF	TGCGCCAGCAGCTTGGCTTTCAGGGGAGGGGAGACCCAGTACTTC